This entry lists 19 T cell receptor beta chains sequenced from one sample in a study of T cells after yellow fever vaccination. TCRdb processed the 5' RACE reads anew with MiXCR; each CDR3 protein has one entry. The sample contains some 290,000 distinct CDR3 sequences, around 11% of which appear only once. The material was CD4+ T cells sorted from PBMCs, obtained 45 days after the yellow fever booster vaccination. These receptors came from a man between 18 and 35 years old who received the YFV17D yellow fever vaccine.

The rearrangement links TRBV4-2 to TRBJ2-3; TRBD2 might be the D (6 bases). This CDR3 spans 15 amino acids. Trimming took off 0 bases at V and 2 bases at J, with 9 bases between the two ends. In germline, CDR1 is LGHNA, CDR2 YNFKEQ. The CDR3 sequence is CASSQESSATDTQYF. The DNA for the CDR3 is TGTGCCAGCAGCCAAGAATCTAGCGCCACAGATACGCAGTATTTT.

There are many counts of this clonotype. Here the CDR3 reads CSVEGVGGANTEAFF. CDR3 DNA: TGCAGCGTTGAAGGGGTAGGGGGGGCAAACACTGAAGCTTTCTTT. The chain recombines TRBV29-1 with TRBJ1-1; D possibly corresponds to TRBD1 (6 bases). Trimming removed 1 base from V and 2 bases from J, with 14 bases in between. Germline V gene lookup returns CDR1 SQVTM and CDR2 ANQGSEA. This CDR3 region has 15 residues.

This clonotype has a handful of counts. V and J are TRBV11-2 and TRBJ2-3, with a possible D match to TRBD2 (5 bases). V lost 5 bases to trimming and J lost 8 bases, with 14 bases between them. This CDR3 contains 13 residues. Germline CDR1 and CDR2: SGHAT and FQNNGV. The CDR3 protein is CASSPVREGTQYF. The CDR3 DNA follows: TGTGCCAGCAGCCCGGTCCGAGAGGGTACGCAGTATTTT. The variable domain in full, completed from reference TRBV11-2 and TRBJ2-3, reads EAGVAQSPRYKIIEKRQSVAFWCNPISGHATLYWYQQILGQGPKLLIQFQNNGVVDDSQLPKDRFSAERLKGVDSTLKIQPAKLEDSAVYLCASSPVREGTQYFGPGTRLTVL.

This clonotype occurred many times. The genes are TRBV7-9 and TRBJ2-2; D unresolved. The CDR3 is 17 amino acids. The germline V gene has CDR1 SEHNR and CDR2 FQNEAQ (reference sequence). Between the trimmed V and J ends, which lost 8 bases and 2 bases, there was a span of 21 bases. The CDR3 sequence: CASRNWVGRHNTGELFF. DNA of the CDR3: TGTGCCAGCCGAAATTGGGTCGGGCGTCACAACACCGGGGAGCTGTTTTTT.

This clonotype was found a few times. The chain joins TRBV18 to TRBJ2-1; the match to TRBD2 covers 9 bases. This CDR3 comprises 15 residues. Losses at the gene ends were 3 bases for V and 11 bases for J; bases not matched to a gene: 11. Germline V gene lookup returns CDR1 KGHSH and CDR2 LQKENI. In nucleotides, the CDR3 is TGTGCCAGCTCACCCCCGGGACTAGCAAGCGGCCAGCAGTTCTTC. Translated, it gives CASSPPGLASGQQFF.

The genes are TRBV10-3 and TRBJ2-3; 15 positions match TRBD2. With 8 bases clipped from V and 5 bases from J, the junction kept 11 bases outside the gene matches. From germline, CDR1 is ENHRY and CDR2 SYGVKD. This CDR3 has 17 amino acids. The CDR3 DNA is TGTGCCATCCGTAAAGGACTAGCGGGGGGGCCATTAGATACGCAGTATTTT. Translation: CAIRKGLAGGPLDTQYF.

This clonotype occurred a few times. The gene calls are TRBV6-6 and TRBJ2-7; D is ambiguous. The V end was cut by 2 bases, the J end by 2 bases, with 7 bases between. Germline CDR1 MNHNY, CDR2 SVGAGI (reference sequence). This CDR3 spans 13 amino acids. In DNA, the CDR3 is TGTGCCAGCAGTTACGGCAGGACCTACGAGCAGTACTTC. It encodes CASSYGRTYEQYF.

The V call is TRBV5-1, the J call TRBJ1-1, with a weak D call TRBD1 (6 bases). The CDR3 has 14 amino acids. The germline V gene has CDR1 SGHRS and CDR2 YFSETQ. V lost 4 bases and J 1 base, leaving 11 bases between the germline ends. CDR3 loop: CASSPDSTNTEAFF. For the CDR3, the DNA is TGCGCCAGCAGCCCGGACAGTACGAACACTGAAGCTTTCTTT.

This clonotype was counted only a few times. V is TRBV6-1 and J is TRBJ1-6; TRBD1 matches 10 bases. Germline V gene lookup returns CDR1 MNHNS and CDR2 SASEGT. Trimming cost V 10 bases and J 15 bases; bases outside gene matches: 27. The length of the CDR3 is 18 residues. DNA for the CDR3: TGTGCCACCACATTCCTACAATTGTCCCGGGACAGGGGTAGGCACCTCCACTTT. Translated, it gives CATTFLQLSRDRGRHLHF.

Many counts were recorded for this clonotype. This rearrangement joins TRBV7-3 to TRBJ2-1, with D possibly being TRBD2 (5 bases). Between the trimmed V and J ends, which lost 5 bases and 0 bases, there was a span of 8 bases. Germline assignment: CDR1 SGHTA and CDR2 FQGTGA. This CDR3 spans 14 amino acids. This chain's CDR3 is CASSLEGSYNEQFF. In DNA, the CDR3 is TGTGCCAGCAGCCTTGAGGGCTCCTACAATGAGCAGTTCTTC.

This CDR3 is CASSVDPQGYEQYF. CDR3 nucleotide sequence: TGTGCCAGCAGCGTAGACCCCCAGGGCTACGAGCAGTACTTC. V is TRBV9 and J is TRBJ2-7; D possibly corresponds to TRBD1 (5 bases). The germline V gene has CDR1 SGDLS and CDR2 YYNGEE. V lost 0 bases and J 3 bases, leaving 10 bases between the germline ends. This CDR3 has 14 residues. The full variable domain, with the rest looked up from reference TRBV9 and TRBJ2-7, is DSGVTQTPKHLITATGQRVTLRCSPRSGDLSVYWYQQSLDQGLQFLIQYYNGEERAKGNILERFSAQQFPDLHSELNLSSLELGDSALYFCASSVDPQGYEQYFGPGTRLTVT.

This clonotype was observed a few times. J is TRBJ1-1 and V is TRBV7-9; D gene unclear. This CDR3 has 14 amino acids. Per the germline V gene, CDR1 is SEHNR and CDR2 is FQNEAQ (reference sequence). V was clipped by 5 bases and J by 4 bases, with 14 bases between them. CDR3 sequence: CASSPTYWGTEAFF. CDR3 sequence (DNA): TGTGCCAGCAGCCCCACTTACTGGGGCACTGAAGCTTTCTTT.

This clonotype has more than one count but fewer than ten. The J gene is TRBJ1-2, the V gene TRBV9; D gene unclear. V was cut by 3 bases and J by 6 bases, with 12 bases left in between. The CDR3 length is 13 residues. Germline assignment: CDR1 SGDLS and CDR2 YYNGEE. The CDR3 loop is CASSARGIDGYTF. DNA of the CDR3: TGTGCCAGCAGCGCCCGGGGTATCGATGGCTACACCTTC.

This clonotype has more than one count but fewer than ten. The chain recombines TRBV5-1 with TRBJ2-7; TRBD2 matches at 7 bases. Germline V gene data show CDR1 as SGHRS and CDR2 as YFSETQ. Trimming took 1 base from V and 1 from J; bases not matched to a gene: 11. The CDR3 has 17 residues. In nucleotides, the CDR3 is TGCGCCAGCAGCTTGTCTGGCGGGGGAACCTTTTCCTACGAGCAGTACGTC. Translation: CASSLSGGGTFSYEQYV.

The CDR3 DNA is TGCAGTGCGAAGAGGGGAGGGGGCGCACACACCTTC. Residues: CSAKRGGGAHTF. The chain is built from TRBV20-1 and TRBJ1-2; 7 bases map to TRBD1. V dropped 6 bases and J dropped 12; count of bases not matched to a gene: 13. The germline V gene encodes CDR1 DFQATT and CDR2 SNEGSKA (reference sequence). The CDR3 has 12 amino acids.

In this sample, this clonotype turned up many times. V is TRBV5-1 and J is TRBJ2-7, with 10 bases that match TRBD2. The length of the CDR3 is 17 residues. The ends lost 4 bases at V and 6 bases at J; junction bases unmatched: 16. Germline V gene data show CDR1 as SGHRS and CDR2 as YFSETQ. The CDR3 is CASSPALAGNVNGEQYF. For the CDR3, the DNA is TGCGCCAGCAGCCCGGCACTAGCGGGGAATGTGAACGGCGAGCAGTACTTC.

The chain employs TRBV7-6 and TRBJ2-5; the match to TRBD2 covers 11 bases. The CDR3 has 16 residues. V lost 5 bases and J lost 5; bases outside the gene matches: 10. CDR1 and CDR2 from the germline V gene are SGHVS and FNYEAQ. The CDR3 protein is CASSQGLADYSETQYF. The CDR3 DNA follows: TGTGCCAGCAGCCAGGGACTAGCGGACTACTCGGAGACCCAGTACTTC.

This clonotype was observed many times. This chain connects TRBV5-1 to TRBJ2-1, with 8 bases matching TRBD1. The CDR3 is 15 amino acids. From germline, CDR1 is SGHRS and CDR2 YFSETQ. V trimming: 4 bases; J trimming: 0 bases; junction bases outside the gene matches: 3. CDR3 loop: CASSPDRGSYNEQFF. Here the CDR3 DNA reads TGCGCCAGCAGCCCCGACAGGGGCTCCTACAATGAGCAGTTCTTC.

This clonotype turned up a few times. The chain has TRBV6-4 and TRBJ2-3; 8 bases align to TRBD2. The CDR3 is made up of 16 amino acids. CDR1 MRHNA and CDR2 SNTAGT come from the germline V gene. V lost 3 bases to trimming and J lost 1 base; unmatched junction nucleotides: 6. The CDR3 DNA follows: TGTGCCAGCAGTGAACAGAGCGGGGGCCGCACAGATACGCAGTATTTT. Its translation: CASSEQSGGRTDTQYF.